What follows are 24 T cell receptor beta chains derived from one specimen sequenced in a study of blood T cell repertoires in COVID-19 (dated by TCRdb to about 2020). Library generation was performed with the immunoSEQ multiplex PCR assay. Imported from immuneACCESS, the table was reduced by TCRdb to in-frame sequences with V and J called. These copies leave out some clones; in studies compared against another copy, an unresolved V gene accounts for under half, and the cause of the remainder is not known. The sample table contains some 180,000 clones; only one count was recorded for around 76% of them. Approximately 7.8% of the sample is in the top ten clones. The sequenced sample consisted of peripheral blood. These receptor sequences come from a woman aged 60 to 75 with COVID-19, enrolled during active disease.

This rearrangement joins TRBV29-1 to TRBJ2-7; D gene unclear. Trimming shortened V by 4 bases and J by 6 bases, and 13 bases separated the two germline ends. CDR1 is SQVTM, CDR2 ANQGSEA, per germline. The CDR3 consists of 12 residues. Here the CDR3 DNA reads TGCAGCGTTGGAACTTTCCCTTTCGAGCAGTACTTC. Protein sequence: CSVGTFPFEQYF.

V and J are TRBV18 and TRBJ1-1; weak D call: TRBD1 (6 bases). Looked up from germline, CDR1 is KGHSH and CDR2 is LQKENI. V was pared by 3 bases and J by 1 base, with 12 bases between. This CDR3 contains 15 residues. CDR3 nucleotide sequence: TGTGCCAGCTCACCCCGGGACACCCGGAACACTGAAGCTTTCTTT. Translated: CASSPRDTRNTEAFF.

CDR3 nucleotides: TGCAGCGTTGGAAGGGACACACAAATCTATGGCTACACCTTC. Translated, it gives CSVGRDTQIYGYTF. The chain uses TRBV29-1 and TRBJ1-2; D might be TRBD1 (6 bases). The CDR3 is 14 amino acids. Germline assignment: CDR1 SQVTM and CDR2 ANQGSEA. V was trimmed by 4 bases and J by 4 bases, leaving 16 bases between them.

This rearrangement joins TRBV28 to TRBJ1-1; a possible D gene is TRBD1 (6 bases). The germline gives CDR1 MDHEN, CDR2 SYDVKM. V lost 6 bases, J lost 2 bases, and 16 bases lay in between. This CDR3 is built from 15 residues. CDR3: CASRLRQVLNTEAFF. The CDR3 DNA follows: TGTGCCAGCAGGCTAAGACAGGTATTAAACACTGAAGCTTTCTTT.

V and J are TRBV5-6 and TRBJ1-1; a weak D match, TRBD1 (5 bases). V lost 5 bases and J lost 2, with 19 bases in between. Germline values: CDR1 SGHDT, CDR2 YYEEEE. The CDR3 has 16 amino acids. The DNA for the CDR3 is TGTGCCAGCAGTAATACAGGAAAGGTGGAAAACACTGAAGCTTTCTTT. This translates into CASSNTGKVENTEAFF. The full variable domain, completed using reference TRBV5-6 and TRBJ1-1, is DAGVTQSPTHLIKTRGQQVTLRCSPKSGHDTVSWYQQALGQGPQFIFQYYEEEERQRGNFPDRFSGHQFPNYSSELNVNALLLGDSALYLCASSNTGKVENTEAFFGQGTRLTVV.

The chain recombines TRBV11-2 with TRBJ2-1; the match to TRBD1 covers 9 bases. This CDR3 comprises 18 residues. The ends lost 4 bases at V and 5 bases at J; junction bases unmatched: 15. CDR1 and CDR2 from the germline V gene are SGHAT and FQNNGV. CDR3 DNA: TGTGCCAGCAGCTCCCCCAAGGACAGGGGCCAACTTAACAATGAGCAGTTCTTC. This sequence encodes CASSSPKDRGQLNNEQFF.

This clone was seen only once. Sequence at one end of the junction differs from germline and may be a read error. The V call is TRBV30, the J call TRBJ1-4; 10 bases match TRBD1. The length of the CDR3 is 13 residues. CDR1 is GTSNPN, CDR2 SVGIG, per germline (reference sequence). The CDR3 region is CAGRQGASGKLFF. The CDR3, as DNA: TGTGCCGGGAGACAGGGGGCGAGTGGAAAACTGTTTTTT. Full variable domain (rest looked up from reference TRBV30 and TRBJ1-4): SQTIHQWPATLVQPVGSPLSLECTVEGTSNPNLYWYRQAAGRGLQLLFYSVGIGQISSEVPQNLSASRPQDRQFILSSKKLLLSDSGFYLCAGRQGASGKLFFGSGTQLSVL.

The chain employs TRBV2 and TRBJ2-3, with D possibly matching TRBD2 (6 bases). V gave up 3 bases and J gave up 6 bases, with 16 bases separating them. The CDR3 covers 15 residues. Germline CDR1 reads SNHLY; CDR2 reads FYNNEI. CDR3 region: CASSDPGLPGDTQYF. CDR3 nucleotide sequence: TGTGCCAGCAGTGACCCAGGACTACCCGGGGATACGCAGTATTTT.

This clone has just one count. The V gene is TRBV5-6, the J gene TRBJ1-2; TRBD1 aligns across 7 bases. The J segment lost 5 bases and the V segment lost 6 bases, leaving 7 bases of the junction unmatched. This CDR3 is built from 13 residues. The germline CDR1 and CDR2 sequences are SGHDT and YYEEEE. The CDR3 reads CASTTGEGYGYTF. CDR3 nucleotides: TGTGCCAGCACCACAGGGGAAGGTTATGGCTACACCTTC.

The CDR3 nucleotides are TGTGCCAGCAGCTTTTCAGGGGGAAGGTCACCCCTCCACTTT. Amino acids: CASSFSGGRSPLHF. The chain employs TRBV7-2 and TRBJ1-6, with 7 bases identical to TRBD1. CDR3 size: 14 residues. Germline-derived CDR1 and CDR2 are SGHTA and FQGNSA. Trimming removed 3 bases from V and 10 bases from J; junction bases left unmatched: 6.

In this sample, this clone turned up once. The chain combines TRBV28 with TRBJ2-7; 7 bases map to TRBD1. The trim removed 5 bases at V and 10 bases at J, leaving 14 bases unmatched. The CDR3 is 14 amino acids. The germline CDR1 and CDR2 sequences are MDHEN and SYDVKM. The CDR3 DNA is TGTGCCAGCAGTCTCACGACAGGGCCCGCAATACAGTACTTC. It translates to CASSLTTGPAIQYF.

V is TRBV24-1 and J is TRBJ2-1; TRBD2 agrees at 10 bases. This CDR3 is built from 17 residues. From germline, CDR1 is KGHDR and CDR2 SFDVKD. The trim removed 5 bases at V and 2 bases at J, leaving 8 bases unmatched. DNA for the CDR3: TGTGCCACCAGTGCCATTGGGCTAGCGGGAGCCTACAATGAGCAGTTCTTC. As protein: CATSAIGLAGAYNEQFF.

V gene TRBV10-1 combines with J gene TRBJ2-3; D gene unclear. Germline-derived CDR1 and CDR2 are WNHNN and SYGVQD (reference sequence). CDR3 length equals 14 residues. V was shortened by 0 bases and J by 1 base, with 5 bases between the two germline ends. CDR3 DNA sequence: TGCGCCAGCAGTGAGTCGAGAGGCACAGATACGCAGTATTTT. It codes for CASSESRGTDTQYF.

This chain connects TRBV28 to TRBJ2-7; maybe TRBD1 (6 bases). Germline CDR1 MDHEN, CDR2 SYDVKM. The CDR3 extends over 12 amino acids. V lost 6 bases and J lost 3, with 9 bases in between. The CDR3 sequence is CASRAGVYEQYF. In DNA, the CDR3 is TGTGCCAGCAGGGCAGGGGTCTACGAGCAGTACTTC.

The rearrangement uses TRBV4-1 and TRBJ2-1, with D unclear. CDR1 and CDR2 (germline): MGHRA, YSYEKL. The CDR3 sequence is 15 residues long. V was cut by 0 bases and J by 2 bases, with 8 bases left in between. CDR3 coding DNA: TGCGCCAGCAGCCAAGAGTTGATAGCCTACAATGAGCAGTTCTTC. Its translation: CASSQELIAYNEQFF.

V gene TRBV6-5 combines with J gene TRBJ1-2; 10 positions match TRBD1. CDR1 MNHEY and CDR2 SVGAGI come from the germline V gene. The CDR3 has 15 residues. After removal of 6 bases from V and 6 bases from J, the junction contained 10 bases not matched to a gene. CDR3 sequence: CASSPPDRGVHGYTF. In DNA, the CDR3 is TGTGCCAGCAGCCCCCCGGACAGGGGGGTCCATGGCTACACCTTC.

The rearrangement joins TRBV5-4 to TRBJ2-5, with TRBD1 as a possible D gene (5 bases). Between the trimmed V and J ends, which lost 2 bases and 4 bases, there was a span of 9 bases. The CDR3 has 13 residues. The germline CDR1 and CDR2 sequences are SGHNT and YYREEE (reference sequence). The CDR3 DNA reads as TGTGCCAGCAGCTTCGGGCAGGGAGAGACCCAGTACTTC. Protein: CASSFGQGETQYF.

This clone turned up a few times. The rearrangement uses TRBV18 and TRBJ2-2; 8 bases line up with TRBD2. The CDR3 is made up of 16 amino acids. Germline V CDR1 and CDR2: KGHSH, LQKENI. Germline trimming cut 3 bases from V and 7 bases from J; bases unmatched to any gene: 10. The CDR3 nucleotides are TGTGCCAGCTCACCTATTAGCGGGGAGTGGAACGGGGAGCTGTTTTTT. This codes for CASSPISGEWNGELFF.

This clone has a handful of counts. The rearrangement uses TRBV27 and TRBJ1-1; weak D call: TRBD1 (6 bases). Germline lookup yields CDR1 MNHEY and CDR2 SMNVEV (reference sequence). The CDR3 consists of 13 residues. Trimming took 3 bases from V and 5 from J, leaving 10 bases between them. Here the CDR3 reads CASSFLQGTEAFF. The CDR3 coding sequence is TGTGCCAGCAGTTTTCTGCAGGGGACTGAAGCTTTCTTT.

This chain links TRBV4-2 with TRBJ1-1; 8 bases agree with TRBD1. V lost 4 bases and J lost 3; bases outside the gene matches: 13. Germline-derived CDR1 and CDR2 are LGHNA and YNFKEQ. This CDR3 has 17 residues. CDR3 sequence (DNA): TGTGCCAGCAGCCCATCTGAGGGGGTGACAGGGGACACTGAAGCTTTCTTT. This sequence encodes CASSPSEGVTGDTEAFF.

This rearrangement joins TRBV6-5 to TRBJ1-6; the D is unclear. In germline, CDR1 is MNHEY, CDR2 SVGAGI. The CDR3 is 14 residues long. V dropped 5 bases and J dropped 4 bases, with 9 bases sitting between them. The CDR3 DNA follows: TGTGCCAGCAGTCCGGGGATTTATAATTCACCCCTCCACTTT. This translates into CASSPGIYNSPLHF.

This clone occurred a few times. The chain links TRBV3-1 (or the pseudogene TRBV3-2) to TRBJ2-7; 8 bases align to TRBD1. With V trimmed by 0 bases and J by 2 bases, 6 bases remained unmatched. Germline V gene lookup returns CDR1 LGHDT and CDR2 YNNKEL (reference sequence). This CDR3 has 16 residues. CDR3 sequence reads: CASSQDRGQATYEQYF. The CDR3 DNA reads TGTGCCAGCAGCCAAGATAGGGGACAGGCTACCTACGAGCAGTACTTC.

The chain recombines TRBV6-1 with TRBJ1-1; no firm D call. Germline V gives CDR1 MNHNS, CDR2 SASEGT. V shed 2 bases and J shed 1 base, with 14 bases lying between them. This CDR3 region has 16 residues. CDR3 protein: CASSEPPREKNTEAFF. Written as DNA, the CDR3 is TGTGCCAGCAGTGAACCACCGCGGGAGAAGAACACTGAAGCTTTCTTT.

The CDR3 spells CASSIPQASNQPQHF. The CDR3 region has the DNA TGTGCCAGTAGTATACCCCAGGCCAGTAATCAGCCCCAGCATTTT. The chain joins TRBV19 to TRBJ1-5; no definite D call. Germline-derived CDR1 and CDR2 are LNHDA and SQIVND (reference sequence). CDR3 size: 15 residues. V lost 2 bases to trimming and J lost 4 bases, with 12 bases between them. The entire variable domain, with the rest obtained from reference TRBV19 and TRBJ1-5, is as follows: DGGITQSPKYLFRKEGQNVTLSCEQNLNHDAMYWYRQDPGQGLRLIYYSQIVNDFQKGDIAEGYSVSREKKESFPLTVTSAQKNPTAFYLCASSIPQASNQPQHFGDGTRLSIL.